This is a list of T cell receptor beta chains from one sample in a study of identical twins' blood T cells. From the 5' RACE reads, TCRdb called clonotypes with MiXCR, one entry per CDR3 protein. The sample shows fewer than 450,000 distinct CDR3 sequences, under 30% of them seen only once. Material for sequencing was PBMCs. The receptors derive from a woman aged 18 to 55 in good health. Each CDR3 is given with its conserved first and last residue. Each record gives: D gene, CDR3 length, J gene, V gene, clone size, CDR3 DNA, CDR3 protein. D genes are given only for firm matches. A row's size may be missing; if present it is once, few, many or a size class.

>.|14|TRBJ2-3|TRBV7-8|few
TGTGCCAGCAGCGTTTTGAGTGGCACAGATACGCAGTATTTT
CASSVLSGTDTQYF
>TRBD1|13|TRBJ1-1|TRBV7-2|many
TGTGCCAGCAGCTCGCACGGGACAGGTACCACTTTCTTT
CASSSHGTGTTFF
>.|13|TRBJ1-2|TRBV25-1|.
TGTGCCAGCACCGAAGGCCTTAGAGGAGGCTACACCTTC
CASTEGLRGGYTF
>.|15|TRBJ1-1|TRBV5-1|.
TGCGCCAGCAGAGAGGCAGGCGGCCCGAACACTGAAGCTTTCTTT
CASREAGGPNTEAFF
>.|12|TRBJ2-2|TRBV19|few
TGTGCCAGTAGTATCCCTGGCGGGGAGCTGTTTTTT
CASSIPGGELFF
>.|13|TRBJ1-1|TRBV19|few
TGTGCCAGTACCTCGACAGGGAACACTGAAGCTTTCTTT
CASTSTGNTEAFF
>.|13|TRBJ1-1|TRBV29-1|.
TGCAGGGGCGATTTCTACGCGAACACTGAAGCTTTCTTT
CRGDFYANTEAFF
>.|14|TRBJ1-4|TRBV4-3|.
TGCGCCAGCAGCCAAGATCGGCAAATCGAAAAACTGTTTTTT
CASSQDRQIEKLFF
>.|13|TRBJ1-2|TRBV29-1|few
TGCAGCGTTGGAACCCTTGGGGGGTTTGGCTACACCTTC
CSVGTLGGFGYTF
>.|14|TRBJ1-4|TRBV5-8|.
TGTGCCAGCAGCTTGCGAGACATAGAAGAAAAGCTGTTTTTT
CASSLRDIEEKLFF
>.|14|TRBJ1-1|TRBV6-2/TRBV6-3|once
TGTGCCAGCAGTTCGACACTCCAGGGATACGAAGCTTCCTTT
CASSSTLQGYEASF
>.|16|TRBJ1-1|TRBV5-8|few
TGTGCCAGCAGCCGCTTTGCCCGATCTGGGGACACTGAAGCTTTCTTT
CASSRFARSGDTEAFF
>.|13|TRBJ1-3|TRBV5-1|many
TGCGCCAGCAGCGTAGGGACGCGAAACACCATATATTTT
CASSVGTRNTIYF
>.|12|TRBJ2-7|TRBV6-2/TRBV6-3|.
TGTGCCAGCAGAGATGTGCCCTACGAGCAGTACTTC
CASRDVPYEQYF
>.|13|TRBJ1-1|TRBV7-8|once
TGTGTCAGTAGTCCCCAGGGACCTAAAGAGGCTTTCTTT
CVSSPQGPKEAFF
>.|11|TRBJ2-7|TRBV10-3|many
TGTGCCATCACTGTAGGGGACGAGCAGTACTTC
CAITVGDEQYF
>.|15|TRBJ1-1|TRBV5-1|few
TGCGCCAGCAGCTCAAGTCTTGGGGAGGGCACTGAAGCTTTCTTT
CASSSSLGEGTEAFF
>.|15|TRBJ2-5|TRBV20-1|few
TGCAGTGCTAGCCCCCTAGGGACCGACCATGGGACCCAGTACTTC
CSASPLGTDHGTQYF
>.|13|TRBJ2-1|TRBV5-1|.
TGCGCCAGCAGCTTGGGACCTGAGCGTGAGCAGTTCTTC
CASSLGPEREQFF
>.|15|TRBJ2-7|TRBV20-1|few
TGCAGTGCTGAACCCCAGACTAGACTGCCGGGCGAGCAGTACTTC
CSAEPQTRLPGEQYF
>TRBD1|19|TRBJ1-1|TRBV7-2|few
TGTGCCAGCAGCTTAGGGCCCACAGGGGGTTCGACCATGAACACTGAAGCTTTCTTT
CASSLGPTGGSTMNTEAFF
>TRBD1|13|TRBJ1-3|TRBV10-3|.
TGTGCCATCAAACAGGGGAGTGGAAACACCATATATTTT
CAIKQGSGNTIYF
>.|16|TRBJ1-5|TRBV5-5|few
TGTGCCAGCAGCTTGGAGGGTAGAACGGCGAATCAGCCCCAGCATTTT
CASSLEGRTANQPQHF
>.|14|TRBJ2-1|TRBV25-1|.
TGTGCCAGCAGACAGGGAGCCTCCTACAATGAGCAGTTCTTC
CASRQGASYNEQFF
>.|14|TRBJ2-3|TRBV25-1|.
TGTGCCAGCAATCCCGGCGCAGGGCCAGATACGCAGTATTTT
CASNPGAGPDTQYF
>.|15|TRBJ1-1|TRBV5-1|few
TGCGCCAGCAGCCAGACGGTCCTAGGGAACACTGAAGCTTTCTTT
CASSQTVLGNTEAFF
>.|15|TRBJ1-2|TRBV10-2|few
TGCGCCAGCAGTGATTGGGGCAGCGCTAACTATGGCTACACCTTC
CASSDWGSANYGYTF
>.|15|TRBJ2-4|TRBV20-1|few
TGCAGTGCTAGTGACGCCAGGGGATCGAAAAACATTCAGTACTTC
CSASDARGSKNIQYF
>.|14|TRBJ1-2|TRBV12-3/TRBV12-4|many
TGTGCCAGCGGACTAATCAGGGACGGGTATGGCTACACCTTC
CASGLIRDGYGYTF
>.|16|TRBJ2-3|TRBV2|few
TGTGCCAGCAGTACAACCCGGACAGCTAGCACAGATACGCAGTATTTT
CASSTTRTASTDTQYF
>.|14|TRBJ2-3|TRBV20-1|.
TGCAGTGCTCAGACGGCTGGAACAATGAATACGCAGTATTTT
CSAQTAGTMNTQYF
>TRBD2|14|TRBJ2-1|TRBV29-1|few
TGCAGCGTTAGGGGACTAGCGAGCTACAATGAGCAGTTCTTC
CSVRGLASYNEQFF
>TRBD2|15|TRBJ2-1|TRBV13|few
TGTGCCAGCAGCTTAGGCGCGGGAGTTGGCAATGAGCAGTTCTTC
CASSLGAGVGNEQFF
>.|12|TRBJ1-2|TRBV7-9|few
TGTGCCAGCAGCTCTGATACAGGGAAAAACACCTTC
CASSSDTGKNTF
>TRBD1|15|TRBJ1-2|TRBV11-2|few
TGTGCCAGCAGCTTAGATTACCAGGGGGCGCATGGCTACACCTTC
CASSLDYQGAHGYTF
>TRBD1|13|TRBJ1-1|TRBV27|few
TGTGCCAGCAGCCCTCCGGGACAGCATGAAGCTTTCTTT
CASSPPGQHEAFF
>.|15|TRBJ1-6|TRBV3-1|few
TGTGCCAGCAGCGTCGATGCTAGCCCGAATTCACCCCTCCACTTT
CASSVDASPNSPLHF
>.|14|TRBJ1-1|TRBV29-1|many
TGCAGCGTACTCCCCGGGACATTCAACACTGAAGCTTTCTTT
CSVLPGTFNTEAFF
>.|13|TRBJ1-2|TRBV29-1|once
TGCAGCGTTGAGGTCCCAGGAGACTATGGCTACACCTTC
CSVEVPGDYGYTF
>TRBD2|13|TRBJ2-1|TRBV20-1|few
TGCAGTGCTAGCGGGGGGGCTCTCAATGAGCAGTTCTTC
CSASGGALNEQFF
>TRBD2|15|TRBJ2-1|TRBV11-2|.
TGTGCCAGCAGCTTAGCGACTAGCGCCAACAATGAGCAGTTCTTC
CASSLATSANNEQFF
>TRBD2|17|TRBJ2-1|TRBV6-2/TRBV6-3|few
TGTGCCAGCAGTTACCGTGGACTAGCGGGAATTTTCAATGAGCAGTTCTTC
CASSYRGLAGIFNEQFF
>TRBD1|16|TRBJ2-2|TRBV2|.
TGTGCCAGCAGCGATACAACGGGACAGGGTCCCGGGGAGCTGTTTTTT
CASSDTTGQGPGELFF
>.|15|TRBJ1-6|TRBV20-1|few
TGCAGTGCCCTGGGGCAGTACCTCTATAATTCACCCCTCCACTTT
CSALGQYLYNSPLHF
>.|13|TRBJ1-3|TRBV20-1|.
TGCAGTGCTATGGGCCGCTCTGGAAACACCATATATTTT
CSAMGRSGNTIYF
>.|16|TRBJ2-7|TRBV5-3|few
TGTGCCAGAAGCTTGCCCCGTGGGAAGGGATCCTACGAGCAGTACTTC
CARSLPRGKGSYEQYF
>.|13|TRBJ1-4|TRBV12-3/TRBV12-4|many
TGTGCCAGCGGAAAAGGGACATTTGAAAAACTGTTTTTT
CASGKGTFEKLFF
>TRBD2|16|TRBJ2-1|TRBV20-1|.
TGCAGTGCTGGAGATGGTACTGGCGGGAGATGGACTGAGCAGTTCTTC
CSAGDGTGGRWTEQFF
>.|15|TRBJ2-2|TRBV13|once
TGTGCCAGCAGCCGACAGTCTGCCAACACCGGGGAGCTGTTTTTT
CASSRQSANTGELFF
>.|17|TRBJ1-1|TRBV20-1|.
TGCAGTGCTATCTCTATCCCGGCCTCACGGCCGAACACTGAAGCTTTCTTT
CSAISIPASRPNTEAFF
>TRBD1|14|TRBJ1-1|TRBV12-3/TRBV12-4|many
TGTGCCAGCAGACCGACAGGGTTTCGCGTTGAAGCTTTCTTT
CASRPTGFRVEAFF
>.|14|TRBJ1-1|TRBV19|.
.
CASSVGQGNTESFF
>.|13|TRBJ1-5|TRBV6-2/TRBV6-3|few
TGTGCCAGCAGTTACGGGTTTGGGGAGCCCCAGCATTTT
CASSYGFGEPQHF
>.|14|TRBJ2-1|TRBV19|few
TGTGCCAGTAGCCTTTATAGCGGAAACAATGAGCAGTTCTTC
CASSLYSGNNEQFF
>TRBD2|15|TRBJ2-7|TRBV12-3/TRBV12-4|few
TGTGCCAGCAGTTTAGAGCGTCTAGCGGGAACCGAGCAGTACTTC
CASSLERLAGTEQYF
>.|14|TRBJ2-3|TRBV18|few
TGTGCCAGCTCATCCCAGGGCCGGTCAGATACGCAGTATTTT
CASSSQGRSDTQYF
>TRBD1|13|TRBJ1-1|TRBV29-1|few
TGCAGCGTTTTCTTAGGGGGCGGTGATGAAGCTTTCTTT
CSVFLGGGDEAFF